Listed below are T cell receptor beta chains from one sample, sequenced in a study of cytotoxic CD8 clonotypes in ibrutinib-treated CLL. Libraries were prepared by immunoSEQ multiplex PCR; TCRdb keeps only in-frame clonotypes and omits some of them. Of about 160,000 clones listed, 81% were seen once; the top ten hold roughly 2%. The sample here was PBMCs, taken after 12 months of ibrutinib treatment. These receptors were obtained from a human donor with chronic lymphocytic leukemia. Each CDR3 is given with its conserved first and last residue. Fields, in order: clone size, D gene, J gene, V gene, CDR3 protein, CDR3 DNA. The D gene is left open where the match is weak. Some rows mark clone size as missing; the rest say once, few, many or name a class of expanded clone.

>.|TRBD1|TRBJ2-7|TRBV5-1
CASSTGQGALLVQYF
TGCGCCAGCAGCACCGGACAGGGGGCGCTTCTGGTGCAGTACTTC
>.|.|TRBJ1-2|TRBV5-4
CASSLDPRANYGYTF
TGTGCCAGCAGCTTGGACCCCAGGGCTAACTATGGCTACACCTTC
>.|.|TRBJ2-7|TRBV18
CASSPLTGTPGYEQYF
TGTGCCAGCTCACCGTTAACCGGGACACCAGGCTACGAGCAGTACTTC
>.|.|TRBJ2-7|TRBV18
CASSPLEAPRGEQYF
TGTGCCAGCTCACCCCTCGAGGCCCCGCGAGGGGAGCAGTACTTC
>.|.|TRBJ1-2|TRBV5-4
CASSSWRGDGYTF
TGTGCCAGCAGCTCCTGGAGGGGGGATGGCTACACCTTC
>few|TRBD2|TRBJ2-1|TRBV7-2
CASRGLAGVEQFF
TGTGCCAGCAGGGGACTAGCGGGAGTTGAGCAGTTCTTC
>.|.|TRBJ2-5|TRBV21-1
CASSNIFQAPGRETQYF
TGTGCCAGCAGCAACATCTTCCAGGCCCCCGGGCGAGAGACCCAGTACTTC
>.|TRBD1|TRBJ1-2|TRBV27
CASSYRQGGNYGYTF
TGTGCCAGCAGTTATAGGCAGGGGGGAAACTATGGCTACACCTTC
>.|TRBD2|TRBJ2-3|TRBV6-5
CASSTRRESTDTQYF
TGTGCCAGCAGTACTAGGCGGGAGAGCACAGATACGCAGTATTTT
>.|TRBD2|TRBJ2-7|TRBV7-8
CASSLGGGSFYEQYF
TGTGCCAGCAGCTTAGGTGGCGGGAGTTTCTACGAGCAGTACTTC
>.|TRBD1|TRBJ2-4|TRBV7-2
CASSPDRGIQYF
TGTGCCAGCAGCCCCGACAGGGGCATTCAGTACTTC
>few|.|TRBJ1-6|TRBV28
CASSFGPGGSPLHF
.
>.|.|TRBJ1-3|TRBV28
CASSPDRISGNTIYF
TGTGCCAGCAGTCCCGACAGGATCTCTGGAAACACCATATATTTT